The 25 T cell receptor beta chains below were found in one sample sequenced in a study of cytomegalovirus exposure and HLA in healthy donors. PCR was performed using 60 Vbeta and 13 Jbeta primers. Data came from immunoSEQ multiplex PCR; TCRdb stores just in-frame clones and leaves some out. The sample comprises roughly 100,000 clones, approximately 84% of which are singletons, and around 5.2% rests with the top ten. The sample comprised PBMCs. These receptors were taken from a woman aged 18 to 35 in good health and CMV-seropositive.

On this clone: Its ends do not fully match the called genes, so a read error is possible. The chain joins TRBV28 to TRBJ2-7, with TRBD1 identical over 8 bases. CDR1 MDHEN and CDR2 SYDVKM come from the germline V gene. This CDR3 has 15 residues. The CDR3: CASSWTPGQVYQQYF. The CDR3 region has the DNA TGTGCCAGCAGCTGGACACCGGGACAGGTCTACCAGCAGTACTTC.

This clone appeared a single time. The chain links TRBV4-1 to TRBJ2-7, with D possibly being TRBD1 (7 bases). The ends were cut back, 2 bases at V and 7 bases at J, with 12 bases in the middle. This CDR3 comprises 13 residues. Germline V gene sequence: CDR1 MGHRA, CDR2 YSYEKL. This CDR3 is CASSQTGAGEQYF. The CDR3 nucleotides are TGCGCCAGCAGCCAAACAGGGGCGGGGGAGCAGTACTTC.

The V call is TRBV7-9, the J call TRBJ2-7; 14 bases fit TRBD2. The CDR3 runs to 14 residues. V lost 4 bases to trimming and J lost 7 bases; unmatched junction nucleotides: 3. In germline, CDR1 is SEHNR, CDR2 FQNEAQ (reference sequence). CDR3 nucleotide sequence: TGTGCCAGCAGCTCGGGACTAGCGGGAGTTGAGCAGTACTTC. Its protein is CASSSGLAGVEQYF.

The chain joins TRBV5-8 to TRBJ1-6; D ambiguous. Deletions cut 0 bases from V and 5 bases from J, with 6 bases between. Germline V gives CDR1 SGHTS, CDR2 YDEGEE. The CDR3 is 14 residues long. CDR3 residues: CASSLVQNNSPLHF. The CDR3 nucleotides are TGTGCCAGCAGCTTGGTCCAGAATAATTCACCCCTCCACTTT.

The chain couples TRBV15 to TRBJ2-7, with 8 bases that match TRBD2. Germline lookup yields CDR1 LNHNV and CDR2 YYDKDF (reference sequence). This CDR3 contains 17 residues. The V segment lost 0 bases and the J segment 12 bases; nucleotides outside the gene matches: 19. CDR3 nucleotide sequence: TGTGCCACCAGCAGAGATCATCAAGGGACTAGTATTCGGTTGCGGTACTTC. Its translation is CATSRDHQGTSIRLRYF.

The rearrangement joins TRBV11-2 to TRBJ2-5, with D tentatively TRBD1 (5 bases). CDR1 is SGHAT and CDR2 is FQNNGV in the germline V gene. Trimming stripped 5 bases from V and 2 bases from J, with 12 bases between. The CDR3 has 14 residues. The CDR3: CASSLGTGQETQYF. Written as DNA, the CDR3 is TGTGCCAGCAGCCTGGGAACAGGTCAAGAGACCCAGTACTTC.

The V call is TRBV6-1, the J call TRBJ2-1, with TRBD2 matching over 9 bases. The CDR3 extends over 15 amino acids. The ends lost 1 base at V and 10 bases at J; junction bases unmatched: 8. Germline V CDR1 and CDR2: MNHNS, SASEGT. The CDR3 here is CASSEVLAGYREQFF. CDR3 coding DNA: TGTGCCAGCAGTGAAGTACTAGCGGGCTACAGGGAGCAGTTCTTC.

This clone has more than one count but fewer than ten. This chain links TRBV7-6 with TRBJ2-7, with 8 bases that match TRBD1. Germline V CDR1 and CDR2: SGHVS, FNYEAQ. J lost 4 bases, V lost 5 bases, and 10 bases had no gene match. The CDR3 runs to 15 residues. The CDR3 nucleotides are TGTGCCAGCAGCGTCAGGGGGCATAAAGGATACGAGCAGTACTTC. Amino acids: CASSVRGHKGYEQYF.

This chain joins TRBV10-1 and TRBJ2-3; D not certain. The germline gives CDR1 WNHNN, CDR2 SYGVQD (reference sequence). This CDR3 contains 13 residues. V lost 6 bases, J lost 0 bases, and 7 bases lay in between. In DNA, the CDR3 is TGCGCCAGCAGCAGAACGAGCACAGATACGCAGTATTTT. It codes for CASSRTSTDTQYF.

The J gene is TRBJ2-7, the V gene TRBV6-5, with 9 bases matching TRBD1. The CDR3 length is 14 residues. Germline-derived CDR1 and CDR2 are MNHEY and SVGAGI. V trimming: 6 bases; J trimming: 3 bases; junction bases outside the gene matches: 6. CDR3 in DNA: TGTGCCAGCAGGGGGCTGGGACAGGGCTACGAGCAGTACTTC. Encoded protein: CASRGLGQGYEQYF.

V gene TRBV6-4 combines with J gene TRBJ2-1, with 14 bases matching TRBD2. V shed 6 bases and J 8 bases; nucleotides not matched to a gene: 12. Germline V lookup: CDR1 MRHNA, CDR2 SNTAGT. The CDR3 runs 17 residues. As DNA, the CDR3 is TGTGCCAGCAGCTTGACTAGCGGGGGGGCACTTAGTGATGAGCAGTTCTTC. Translation gives CASSLTSGGALSDEQFF.

This clone has only a few counts. The chain uses TRBV5-1 and TRBJ2-5, with TRBD2 identical over 10 bases. This CDR3 region has 14 residues. V gave up 4 bases and J gave up 3 bases; unmatched junction bases: 3. CDR1 and CDR2 from the germline V gene are SGHRS and YFSETQ. CDR3 DNA sequence: TGCGCCAGCAGCCTTACTAGCGGGAAAGAGACCCAGTACTTC. Translated, it gives CASSLTSGKETQYF.

This sequence joins TRBV4-2 and TRBJ2-2, with 10 bases lining up with TRBD1. Germline V CDR1 and CDR2: LGHNA, YNFKEQ. The CDR3 is made up of 17 amino acids. V was clipped by 5 bases and J by 3 bases; unmatched bases: 9. Here the CDR3 DNA reads TGTGCCAGCAGCTACAAAATCGGGACAGGGGACACCGGGGAGCTGTTTTTT. Translating gives CASSYKIGTGDTGELFF.

V is TRBV25-1 and J is TRBJ2-1; 14 bases map to TRBD2. CDR3 length equals 15 residues. Per the germline V gene, CDR1 is MGHDK and CDR2 is SYGVNS. The DNA for the CDR3 is TGTGCGACCCTCCCCGGGACTAGCGGGAGACATGAGCAGTTCTTC. Its translation is CATLPGTSGRHEQFF.

The chain links TRBV30 to TRBJ1-2, with D tentatively TRBD1 (5 bases). Per the germline V gene, CDR1 is GTSNPN and CDR2 is SVGIG (reference sequence). V lost 1 base to trimming and J lost 9 bases, with 24 bases between them. The CDR3 is made up of 16 amino acids. As DNA, the CDR3 is TGTGCCTGGAGTGCGCCACAGGAAAATTATGGTATGCGCTACACCTTC. Encoded protein: CAWSAPQENYGMRYTF.

This CDR3 reads CASSRAGTSGRAGEQFF. In DNA form, the CDR3 reads TGCGCCAGCAGCCGAGCCGGGACTAGCGGGAGGGCCGGTGAGCAGTTCTTC. This chain connects TRBV5-1 to TRBJ2-1; 16 positions match TRBD2. Germline CDR1 reads SGHRS; CDR2 reads YFSETQ. Unmatched junction bases numbered 10, after V lost 4 bases and J lost 9 bases. The CDR3 spans 17 residues.

The V call is TRBV5-6, the J call TRBJ2-1, with 7 nucleotides matching TRBD2. Germline-derived CDR1 and CDR2 are SGHDT and YYEEEE. V trimming: 2 bases; J trimming: 8 bases; junction bases outside the gene matches: 4. The CDR3 is made up of 13 amino acids. In DNA form, the CDR3 reads TGTGCCAGCAGCTTAGCGGGGATCGATGAGCAGTTCTTC. Its translation is CASSLAGIDEQFF. Variable domain in full (rest from reference TRBV5-6 and TRBJ2-1): DAGVTQSPTHLIKTRGQQVTLRCSPKSGHDTVSWYQQALGQGPQFIFQYYEEEERQRGNFPDRFSGHQFPNYSSELNVNALLLGDSALYLCASSLAGIDEQFFGPGTRLTVL.

This chain connects TRBV27 to TRBJ1-3; D is perhaps TRBD1 (5 bases). Trimming shortened V by 6 bases and J by 2 bases, and 14 bases separated the two germline ends. Germline CDR1 is MNHEY and CDR2 is SMNVEV (reference sequence). CDR3 length: 15 residues. The CDR3 DNA is TGTGCCAGCAGCAAGGGGATCCGTGCTGGAAACACCATATATTTT. It yields the protein CASSKGIRAGNTIYF.

The J gene is TRBJ2-3, the V gene TRBV7-9; D gene unclear. Germline-derived CDR1 and CDR2 are SEHNR and FQNEAQ (reference sequence). V was pared by 3 bases and J by 0 bases, with 7 bases between. The CDR3 runs 14 residues. The CDR3 loop is CASSFGTSTDTQYF. The DNA of the CDR3 is TGTGCCAGCAGCTTCGGTACTAGCACAGATACGCAGTATTTT.

V is TRBV7-8 and J is TRBJ1-1, with 8 bases fitting TRBD1. The V and J ends lost 0 bases and 5 bases, in that order; junction bases with no gene match: 17. Germline CDR1 reads SGHVS; CDR2 reads FQNEAQ. The CDR3 sequence is 19 residues long. The CDR3 nucleotides are TGTGCCAGCAGCTTAGCGCGCAGGGGGCCAGTCCCCAGGGGGACTGAAGCTTTCTTT. This translates into CASSLARRGPVPRGTEAFF.

This clone was detected only a few times. The CDR3 coding sequence is TGTGCCAGCAGTTACGGGAGGAAGGGTGAAAAACTGTTTTTT. Translated: CASSYGRKGEKLFF. This chain uses TRBV6-5 with TRBJ1-4; no firm D call. Germline V gene lookup returns CDR1 MNHEY and CDR2 SVGAGI. V lost 2 bases to trimming and J lost 7 bases, with 11 bases between them. The CDR3 has 14 residues.

This clone turned up a few times. V and J are TRBV25-1 and TRBJ1-1; no clear D gene. V was clipped by 2 bases and J by 6 bases, with 13 bases between them. CDR1 is MGHDK, CDR2 SYGVNS, per germline. The CDR3 length is 14 residues. In DNA, the CDR3 is TGTGCCAGCAGTGAACTTCGTGGCGGGGCTGAAGCTTTCTTT. This gives the protein CASSELRGGAEAFF.

This clone showed up just once. The V gene is TRBV29-1, the J gene TRBJ2-2; 7 nucleotides line up with TRBD1. The germline V gene encodes CDR1 SQVTM and CDR2 ANQGSEA. Trimming cost V 6 bases and J 7 bases; bases outside gene matches: 5. CDR3 length: 12 amino acids. The CDR3 region has the DNA TGCAGCGTCGACAGGGCTGGCGGGGAGCTGTTTTTT. It specifies CSVDRAGGELFF.

The V and J genes are TRBV13 and TRBJ2-3; weak D call: TRBD1 (5 bases). Germline CDR1 is PRHDT and CDR2 is FYEKMQ (reference sequence). The ends were cut back, 3 bases at V and 1 base at J, with 8 bases in the middle. The CDR3 sequence is 14 residues long. The CDR3 is CASSFEGGTDTQYF. In DNA, the CDR3 is TGTGCCAGCAGCTTTGAAGGGGGCACAGATACGCAGTATTTT.

The chain links TRBV6-4 to TRBJ1-1; 10 nucleotides line up with TRBD1. The CDR3 contains 18 residues. Germline CDR1 is MRHNA and CDR2 is SNTAGT. The junction had 14 bases not matched to a gene; V was cut back by 2 bases and J by 5 bases. As DNA, the CDR3 is TGTGCCAGCAGTGACGGGATCCGGGACAGGGGATATCTTACTGAAGCTTTCTTT. Its protein is CASSDGIRDRGYLTEAFF.